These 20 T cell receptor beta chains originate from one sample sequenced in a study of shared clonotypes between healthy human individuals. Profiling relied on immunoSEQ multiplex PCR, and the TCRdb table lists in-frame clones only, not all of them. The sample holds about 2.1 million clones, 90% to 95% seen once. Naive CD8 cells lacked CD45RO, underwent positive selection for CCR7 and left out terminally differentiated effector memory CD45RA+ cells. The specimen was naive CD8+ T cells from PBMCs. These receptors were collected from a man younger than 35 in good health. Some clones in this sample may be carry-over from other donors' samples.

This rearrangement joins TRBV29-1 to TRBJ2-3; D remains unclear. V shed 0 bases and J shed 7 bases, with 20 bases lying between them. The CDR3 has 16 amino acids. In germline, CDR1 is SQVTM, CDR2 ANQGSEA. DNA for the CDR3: TGCAGCGTTGAAGATCCCGCACAGCCGCTACCAAATACGCAGTATTTT. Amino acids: CSVEDPAQPLPNTQYF.

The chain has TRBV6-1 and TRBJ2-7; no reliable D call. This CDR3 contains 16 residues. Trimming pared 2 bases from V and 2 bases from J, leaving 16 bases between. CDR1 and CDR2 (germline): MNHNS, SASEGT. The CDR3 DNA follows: TGTGCCAGCAGTGAAAGTTTGGTTCGGGTCCCCTACGAGCAGTACTTC. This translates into CASSESLVRVPYEQYF.

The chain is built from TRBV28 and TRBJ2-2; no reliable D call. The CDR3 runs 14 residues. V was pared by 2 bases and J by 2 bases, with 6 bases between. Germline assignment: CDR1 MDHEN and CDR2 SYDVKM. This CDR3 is CASSLLPNTGELFF. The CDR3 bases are TGTGCCAGCAGTTTACTACCCAACACCGGGGAGCTGTTTTTT.

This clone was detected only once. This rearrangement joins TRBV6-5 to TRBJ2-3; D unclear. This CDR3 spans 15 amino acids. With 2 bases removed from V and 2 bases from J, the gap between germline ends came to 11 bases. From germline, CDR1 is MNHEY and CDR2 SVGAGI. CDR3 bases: TGTGCCAGCAGTTACGAGGACGGATTCACAGATACGCAGTATTTT. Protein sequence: CASSYEDGFTDTQYF.

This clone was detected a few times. The CDR3 bases are TGTGCCGGAGGTGGGATATGGGGAACTAATGAAAAACTGTTTTTT. This codes for CAGGGIWGTNEKLFF. The V and J genes are TRBV2 and TRBJ1-4, with D hard to call. V was cut by 11 bases and J by 1 base, with 17 bases left in between. The CDR3 spans 15 residues. Germline CDR1 SNHLY, CDR2 FYNNEI.

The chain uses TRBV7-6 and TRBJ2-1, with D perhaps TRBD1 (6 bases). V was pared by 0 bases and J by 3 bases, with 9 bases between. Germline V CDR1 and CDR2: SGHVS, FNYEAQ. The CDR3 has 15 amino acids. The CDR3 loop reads CASSLAGRGYNEQFF. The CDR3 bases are TGTGCCAGCAGCTTAGCGGGCAGGGGCTACAATGAGCAGTTCTTC.

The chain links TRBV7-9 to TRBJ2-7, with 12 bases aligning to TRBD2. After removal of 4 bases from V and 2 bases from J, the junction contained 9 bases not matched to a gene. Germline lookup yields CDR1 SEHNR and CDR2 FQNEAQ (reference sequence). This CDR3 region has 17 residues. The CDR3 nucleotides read TGTGCCAGCAGCTCCCTTCATCGACTAGCGGGAGCCTACGAGCAGTACTTC. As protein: CASSSLHRLAGAYEQYF.

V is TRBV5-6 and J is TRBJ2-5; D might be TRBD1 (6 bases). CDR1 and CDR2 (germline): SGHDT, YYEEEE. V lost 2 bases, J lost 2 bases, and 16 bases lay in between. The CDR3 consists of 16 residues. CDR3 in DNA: TGTGCCAGCAGCTTCGTCCAGGGTAGGGGGCAAGAGACCCAGTACTTC. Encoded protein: CASSFVQGRGQETQYF.

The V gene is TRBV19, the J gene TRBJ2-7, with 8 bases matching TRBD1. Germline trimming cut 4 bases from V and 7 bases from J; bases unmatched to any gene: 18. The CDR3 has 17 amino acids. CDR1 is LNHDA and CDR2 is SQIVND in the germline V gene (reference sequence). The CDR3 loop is CASSKIGTGAPVSEQYF. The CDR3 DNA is TGTGCCAGTAGTAAAATCGGGACAGGAGCCCCGGTATCGGAGCAGTACTTC.

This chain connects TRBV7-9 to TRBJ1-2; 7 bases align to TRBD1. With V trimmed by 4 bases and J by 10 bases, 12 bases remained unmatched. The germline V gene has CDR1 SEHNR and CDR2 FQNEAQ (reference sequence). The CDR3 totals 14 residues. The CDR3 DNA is TGTGCCAGCAGCTCCTCCGACAGGGAGCCGGACTACACCTTC. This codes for CASSSSDREPDYTF.

The chain's CDR3 is CASSPGFGGEQYF. The DNA of the CDR3 is TGTGCCAGCAGCCCCGGATTTGGGGGGGAGCAGTACTTC. The chain links TRBV6-1 to TRBJ2-7; a weak D match, TRBD2 (6 bases). Germline values: CDR1 MNHNS, CDR2 SASEGT. Trimming removed 6 bases at V and 7 bases at J, with 16 bases between. The CDR3 consists of 13 residues.

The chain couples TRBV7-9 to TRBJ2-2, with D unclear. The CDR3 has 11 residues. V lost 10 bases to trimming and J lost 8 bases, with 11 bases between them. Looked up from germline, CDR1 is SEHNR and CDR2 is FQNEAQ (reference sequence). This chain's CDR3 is CATDGRGELFF. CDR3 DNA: TGTGCCACCGACGGTCGGGGGGAGCTGTTTTTT.

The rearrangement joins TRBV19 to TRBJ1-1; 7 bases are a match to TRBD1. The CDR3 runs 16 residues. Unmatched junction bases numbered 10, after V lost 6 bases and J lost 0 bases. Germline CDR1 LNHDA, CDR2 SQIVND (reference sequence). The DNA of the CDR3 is TGTGCCAGTAGCAATGGACAGGCTGAAGTGAACACTGAAGCTTTCTTT. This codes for CASSNGQAEVNTEAFF. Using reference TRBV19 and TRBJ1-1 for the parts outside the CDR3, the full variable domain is DGGITQSPKYLFRKEGQNVTLSCEQNLNHDAMYWYRQDPGQGLRLIYYSQIVNDFQKGDIAEGYSVSREKKESFPLTVTSAQKNPTAFYLCASSNGQAEVNTEAFFGQGTRLTVV.

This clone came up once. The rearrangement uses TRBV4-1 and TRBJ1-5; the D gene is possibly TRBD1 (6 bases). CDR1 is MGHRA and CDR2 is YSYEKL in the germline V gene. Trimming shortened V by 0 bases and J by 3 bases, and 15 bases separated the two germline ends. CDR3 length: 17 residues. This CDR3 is CASSQDPGWTVNQPQHF. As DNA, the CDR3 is TGCGCCAGCAGCCAAGATCCCGGGTGGACAGTCAATCAGCCCCAGCATTTT.

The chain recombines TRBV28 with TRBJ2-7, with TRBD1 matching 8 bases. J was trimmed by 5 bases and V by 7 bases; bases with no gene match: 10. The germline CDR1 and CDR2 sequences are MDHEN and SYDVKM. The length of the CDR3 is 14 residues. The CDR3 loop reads CASTAPDRGHEQYF. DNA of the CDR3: TGTGCCAGCACCGCTCCTGACAGGGGCCACGAGCAGTACTTC. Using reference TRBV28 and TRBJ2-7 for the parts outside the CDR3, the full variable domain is DVKVTQSSRYLVKRTGEKVFLECVQDMDHENMFWYRQDPGLGLRLIYFSYDVKMKEKGDIPEGYSVSREKKERFSLILESASTNQTSMYLCASTAPDRGHEQYFGPGTRLTVT.

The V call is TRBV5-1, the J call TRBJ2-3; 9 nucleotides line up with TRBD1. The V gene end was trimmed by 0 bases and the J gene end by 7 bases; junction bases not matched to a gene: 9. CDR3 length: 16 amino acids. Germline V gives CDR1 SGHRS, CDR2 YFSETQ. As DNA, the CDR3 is TGCGCCAGCAGCTTGGAGGCCCCGGGACAGGGCCATACGCAGTATTTT. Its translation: CASSLEAPGQGHTQYF.

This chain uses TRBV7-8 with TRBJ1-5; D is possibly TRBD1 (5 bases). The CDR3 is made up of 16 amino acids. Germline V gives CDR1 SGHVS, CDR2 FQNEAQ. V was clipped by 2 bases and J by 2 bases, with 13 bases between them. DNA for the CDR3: TGTGCCAGCAGCTTATCTGCGGGGGGAGGCAATCAGCCCCAGCATTTT. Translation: CASSLSAGGGNQPQHF.

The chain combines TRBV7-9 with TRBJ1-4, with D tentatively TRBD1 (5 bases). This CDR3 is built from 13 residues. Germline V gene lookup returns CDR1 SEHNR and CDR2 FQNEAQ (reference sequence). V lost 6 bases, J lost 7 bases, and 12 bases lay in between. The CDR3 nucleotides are TGTGCCAGCAGTCCCGGGGGGGGTGAAAAACTGTTTTTT. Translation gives CASSPGGGEKLFF.

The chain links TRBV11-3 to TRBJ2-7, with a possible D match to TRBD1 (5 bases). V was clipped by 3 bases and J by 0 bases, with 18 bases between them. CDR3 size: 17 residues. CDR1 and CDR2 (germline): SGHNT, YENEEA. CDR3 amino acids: CASSFLPRAKSSYEQYF. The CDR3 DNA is TGTGCCAGCAGCTTCCTCCCCAGGGCCAAGAGCTCCTACGAGCAGTACTTC.

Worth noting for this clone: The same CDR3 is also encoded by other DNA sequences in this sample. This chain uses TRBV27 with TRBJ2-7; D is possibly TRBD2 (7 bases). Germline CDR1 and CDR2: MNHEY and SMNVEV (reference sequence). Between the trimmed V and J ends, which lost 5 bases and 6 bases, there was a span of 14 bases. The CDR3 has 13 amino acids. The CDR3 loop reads CASSPRGAGEQYF. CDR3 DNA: TGTGCCAGCAGTCCCCGGGGGGCTGGCGAGCAGTACTTC.